Below, 26 T cell receptor beta chains from the same sample are listed, as sequenced in a study of response to subunit inactivated influenza vaccine. MiXCR was run by TCRdb on the RT-PCR reads, yielding one entry per CDR3 protein. The sample consists of about 180,000 distinct CDR3 sequences, 9.5% to 12% of them appearing once. The material sequenced was CD8+ T cells sorted from PBMCs, taken about 23 months after vaccination. The receptors derive from a man aged 50-75 years who received an inactivated influenza vaccine.

The sample holds a few counts of this clonotype. The chain combines TRBV9 with TRBJ1-1; D is unresolved. The CDR3 sequence is 13 residues long. Between the trimmed V and J ends, which lost 4 bases and 4 bases, there was a span of 11 bases. Germline-derived CDR1 and CDR2 are SGDLS and YYNGEE. The CDR3 coding sequence is TGTGCCAGCAGCCATGGGCCTTCCACTGAAGCTTTCTTT. It translates to CASSHGPSTEAFF.

The chain has TRBV11-2 and TRBJ2-1; D possibly corresponds to TRBD2 (6 bases). Germline V gene lookup returns CDR1 SGHAT and CDR2 FQNNGV. The germline V and J ends were trimmed by 1 base and 7 bases, with 14 bases remaining between them. The CDR3 sequence is 15 residues long. Here the CDR3 DNA reads TGTGCCAGCAGCTTAGCGGCTAGCGCCTGGAATGAGCAGTTCTTC. Translation: CASSLAASAWNEQFF.

The chain uses TRBV9 and TRBJ1-1; possibly TRBD1 for D (5 bases). The CDR3 runs to 13 residues. The germline CDR1 and CDR2 sequences are SGDLS and YYNGEE. The germline V and J ends were trimmed by 4 bases and 5 bases, with 12 bases remaining between them. The chain's CDR3 is CASSSGGGTEAFF. The CDR3 DNA reads as TGTGCCAGCAGCTCGGGGGGGGGTACTGAAGCTTTCTTT.

In its sample, this clonotype was seen many times. The rearrangement joins TRBV20-1 to TRBJ1-1, with TRBD1 identical over 7 bases. This CDR3 region has 14 residues. CDR1 and CDR2 from the germline V gene are DFQATT and SNEGSKA (reference sequence). V lost 6 bases to trimming and J lost 4 bases; unmatched junction nucleotides: 11. The CDR3 protein is CSAGSGTETTEAFF. In nucleotides, the CDR3 is TGCAGTGCGGGGTCCGGGACAGAAACCACTGAAGCTTTCTTT.

The chain joins TRBV27 to TRBJ2-1; the D gene is possibly TRBD2 (5 bases). V was clipped by 4 bases and J by 10 bases, with 11 bases between them. Germline assignment: CDR1 MNHEY and CDR2 SMNVEV (reference sequence). The CDR3 spans 12 residues. In DNA form, the CDR3 reads TGTGCCAGCAGTTCCGACTACTCGGAGCAGTTCTTC. It encodes CASSSDYSEQFF.

This clonotype was picked up a small number of times. This chain uses TRBV27 with TRBJ2-1; the match to TRBD2 covers 9 bases. Per germline, CDR1 MNHEY and CDR2 SMNVEV (reference sequence). Germline trimming cut 4 bases from V and 2 bases from J; bases unmatched to any gene: 6. The CDR3 extends over 16 amino acids. Here the CDR3 reads CASSSVAGVPYNEQFF. In DNA form, the CDR3 reads TGTGCCAGCAGTTCCGTAGCGGGAGTACCCTACAATGAGCAGTTCTTC.

This clonotype came up many times. The J gene is TRBJ2-7, the V gene TRBV5-1; 12 nucleotides line up with TRBD2. Germline CDR1 is SGHRS and CDR2 is YFSETQ. J was trimmed by 6 bases and V by 4 bases; bases with no gene match: 5. The CDR3 loop spans 14 amino acids. In DNA form, the CDR3 reads TGCGCCAGCAGCCTAGCGGGAGGGGAATCCGAGCAGTACTTC. It translates to CASSLAGGESEQYF.

This clonotype was counted between two and nine times. V is TRBV20-1 and J is TRBJ2-1, with D uncertain. V was pared by 6 bases and J by 0 bases, with 15 bases between. From germline, CDR1 is DFQATT and CDR2 SNEGSKA (reference sequence). This CDR3 is built from 15 residues. The CDR3 loop is CSALFYDRSYNEQFF. The CDR3 DNA reads TGCAGTGCCTTATTCTATGACCGCTCCTACAATGAGCAGTTCTTC.

This clonotype occurred many times. V is TRBV28 and J is TRBJ2-3, with D perhaps matching TRBD2 (6 bases). Trimming removed 1 base from V and 2 bases from J, with 10 bases in between. The CDR3 is 15 amino acids. Germline CDR1 MDHEN, CDR2 SYDVKM. In DNA, the CDR3 is TGTGCCAGCAGTTTATCCGGGGGTGACACAGATACGCAGTATTTT. Protein sequence: CASSLSGGDTDTQYF.

This clonotype was seen repeatedly, ten times or more. The chain employs TRBV5-1 and TRBJ2-7; TRBD2 matches at 13 bases. CDR1 is SGHRS, CDR2 YFSETQ, per germline. The CDR3 contains 15 residues. The V and J ends lost 2 bases and 3 bases, in that order; junction bases with no gene match: 2. The CDR3 loop is CASSFGTSGVYEQYF. CDR3 coding DNA: TGCGCCAGCAGCTTCGGGACTAGCGGGGTCTACGAGCAGTACTTC.

This chain connects TRBV12-3 or TRBV12-4 to TRBJ1-3; no clear D gene. The CDR3 is 13 amino acids. The ends were cut back, 6 bases at V and 3 bases at J, with 9 bases in the middle. In nucleotides, the CDR3 is TGTGCCAGCAGGACGGGTTTTGGAAACACCATATATTTT. It specifies CASRTGFGNTIYF.

This clonotype was counted only a few times. This chain uses TRBV28 with TRBJ2-5; D is ambiguous. Trimming pared 2 bases from V and 5 bases from J, leaving 6 bases between. The germline gives CDR1 MDHEN, CDR2 SYDVKM. CDR3 size: 12 residues. DNA of the CDR3: TGTGCCAGCAGTTTAATGGGTGAGACCCAGTACTTC. It yields the protein CASSLMGETQYF.

The J gene is TRBJ2-1, the V gene TRBV28, with D tentatively TRBD1 (6 bases). The CDR3 has 14 amino acids. The V end lost 3 bases, the J end lost 8 bases, and 14 bases lay between the germline ends. The germline V gene has CDR1 MDHEN and CDR2 SYDVKM. The CDR3 DNA reads TGTGCCAGCAGTTTGGGCAGGGGTTTGGATGAGCAGTTCTTC. Amino acid sequence: CASSLGRGLDEQFF.

At least ten counts were recorded for this clonotype. The rearrangement uses TRBV28 and TRBJ2-1; TRBD2 is a possible D gene (5 bases). Germline lookup yields CDR1 MDHEN and CDR2 SYDVKM. V dropped 4 bases and J dropped 2 bases, with 12 bases sitting between them. The CDR3 totals 15 residues. CDR3 loop: CASSSRGRTYNEQFF. In nucleotides, the CDR3 is TGTGCCAGCAGTTCCCGCGGGCGAACCTACAATGAGCAGTTCTTC.

In the case of this clonotype: One base away lies a much larger clone, so this may be a sequencing read error. The chain employs TRBV29-1 and TRBJ2-1, with 8 bases that match TRBD2. With V trimmed by 7 bases and J by 8 bases, 16 bases remained unmatched. From germline, CDR1 is SQVTM and CDR2 ANQGSEA. This CDR3 is 15 amino acids long. In DNA, the CDR3 is TGCAGCGCCCTTCTTGGGACTAGTAAGGGCGATGAGCAGTTCTTC. This sequence encodes CSALLGTSKGDEQFF.

V gene TRBV12-3 or TRBV12-4 combines with J gene TRBJ1-1; unclear D gene. Trimming pared 3 bases from V and 0 bases from J, leaving 17 bases between. The CDR3 has 17 amino acids. In DNA form, the CDR3 reads TGTGCCAGCAGTTTGGACCCGCATGTATTCATGAACACTGAAGCTTTCTTT. Translating it yields CASSLDPHVFMNTEAFF.

The chain couples TRBV27 to TRBJ2-2; D is perhaps TRBD2 (6 bases). Germline V gene sequence: CDR1 MNHEY, CDR2 SMNVEV (reference sequence). The V gene lost 3 bases and the J gene lost 7 bases, with 15 bases spanning the gap. The CDR3 totals 15 residues. The CDR3: CASSFSGTFSGELFF. The DNA of the CDR3 is TGTGCCAGCAGTTTCTCCGGGACTTTCAGCGGGGAGCTGTTTTTT.

This clonotype was recorded at least ten times. The rearrangement uses TRBV4-1 and TRBJ1-1, with D possibly TRBD1 on 5 matching bases. The germline gives CDR1 MGHRA, CDR2 YSYEKL. V lost 0 bases and J 1 base, leaving 15 bases between the germline ends. This CDR3 region has 17 residues. In DNA, the CDR3 is TGCGCCAGCAGCCAAGATCTGGGTCAGGGACGGAACACTGAAGCTTTCTTT. This sequence encodes CASSQDLGQGRNTEAFF.

This clonotype was seen ten or more times. The CDR3 DNA reads as TGTGCCAGCAGTTTAAACCCTAACACCGGGGAGCTGTTTTTT. Protein sequence: CASSLNPNTGELFF. This chain connects TRBV6-5 to TRBJ2-2; D not resolved. This CDR3 has 14 amino acids. V was clipped by 4 bases and J by 2 bases, with 8 bases between them. Per the germline V gene, CDR1 is MNHEY and CDR2 is SVGAGI.

Regarding this clonotype: One base away lies a much larger clone, so this may be a sequencing read error. This rearrangement joins TRBV9 to TRBJ2-1; maybe TRBD1 (5 bases). In germline, CDR1 is SGDLS, CDR2 YYNGEE. This CDR3 comprises 14 residues. The CDR3 DNA reads TGTGCCGGCAGCATATCGTCAGGGATGAATGAGCAGTTCTTC. As protein: CAGSISSGMNEQFF.

The V and J genes are TRBV4-3 and TRBJ2-1; D call uncertain. Germline lookup yields CDR1 LGHNA and CDR2 YSLEER. The CDR3 consists of 15 residues. With 0 bases removed from V and 8 bases from J, the gap between germline ends came to 14 bases. In DNA form, the CDR3 reads TGCGCCAGCAGCCAAGAGAAATGGGCCCGGGATGAGCAGTTCTTC. Protein: CASSQEKWARDEQFF.

The table lists this clonotype with many counts. The chain is built from TRBV20-1 and TRBJ2-1; no definite D call. The CDR3 length is 12 residues. V dropped 2 bases and J dropped 4 bases, with 6 bases sitting between them. Germline values: CDR1 DFQATT, CDR2 SNEGSKA (reference sequence). This chain's CDR3 is CSARSRYNEQFF. The DNA for the CDR3 is TGCAGTGCTAGATCTCGGTACAATGAGCAGTTCTTC.

This clonotype was counted ten times or more. This chain links TRBV7-9 with TRBJ2-1; no firm D call. From germline, CDR1 is SEHNR and CDR2 FQNEAQ (reference sequence). CDR3 length: 15 residues. V was trimmed by 2 bases and J by 4 bases, leaving 12 bases between them. CDR3 amino acids: CASSLTVKVYNEQFF. The DNA of the CDR3 is TGTGCCAGCAGCTTAACAGTGAAGGTTTACAATGAGCAGTTCTTC.

This chain links TRBV6-2 or TRBV6-3 with TRBJ2-7; TRBD2 is a possible D gene (5 bases). The V gene lost 11 bases and the J gene lost 5 bases, with 13 bases spanning the gap. The CDR3 contains 11 residues. Germline V CDR1 and CDR2: MNHEY, SVGEGT. CDR3 coding DNA: TGTGCCTCCTCCGCGGGCCACGAGCAGTACTTC. Amino acids: CASSAGHEQYF.

This clonotype was recorded a few times. The chain links TRBV7-9 to TRBJ2-7; D is perhaps TRBD2 (6 bases). The V end was cut by 6 bases, the J end by 3 bases, with 15 bases between. The CDR3 runs 14 residues. Germline CDR1 is SEHNR and CDR2 is FQNEAQ (reference sequence). CDR3: CASSLGGIGYEQYF. The DNA of the CDR3 is TGTGCCAGCAGTCTAGGCGGGATTGGCTACGAGCAGTACTTC. The whole variable domain, filled in from reference TRBV7-9 and TRBJ2-7, reads DTGVSQNPRHKITKRGQNVTFRCDPISEHNRLYWYRQTLGQGPEFLTYFQNEAQLEKSRLLSDRFSAERPKGSFSTLEIQRTEQGDSAMYLCASSLGGIGYEQYFGPGTRLTVT.

The J gene is TRBJ2-2, the V gene TRBV7-9; 7 bases align to TRBD1. Germline CDR1 SEHNR, CDR2 FQNEAQ (reference sequence). The CDR3 contains 16 residues. V gave up 6 bases and J gave up 1 base; unmatched junction bases: 8. CDR3 protein: CASSYSGQLNTGELFF. CDR3 DNA: TGTGCCAGCAGTTACTCGGGACAGTTGAACACCGGGGAGCTGTTTTTT.